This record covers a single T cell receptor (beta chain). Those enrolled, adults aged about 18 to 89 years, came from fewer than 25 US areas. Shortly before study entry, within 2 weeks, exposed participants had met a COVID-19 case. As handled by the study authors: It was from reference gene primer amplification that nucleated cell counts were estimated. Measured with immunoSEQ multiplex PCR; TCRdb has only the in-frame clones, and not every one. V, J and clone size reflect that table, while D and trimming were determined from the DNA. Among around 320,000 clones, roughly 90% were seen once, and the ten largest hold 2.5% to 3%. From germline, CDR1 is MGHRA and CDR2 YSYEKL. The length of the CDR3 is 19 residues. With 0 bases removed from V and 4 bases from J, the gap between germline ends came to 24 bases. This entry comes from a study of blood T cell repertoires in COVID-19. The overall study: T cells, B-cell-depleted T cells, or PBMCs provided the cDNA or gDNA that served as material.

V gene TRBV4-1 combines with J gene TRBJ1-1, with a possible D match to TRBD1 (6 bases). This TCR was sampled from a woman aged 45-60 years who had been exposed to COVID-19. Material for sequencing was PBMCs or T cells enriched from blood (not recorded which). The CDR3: CASSQDPNRGNRVTTEAFF. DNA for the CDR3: TGCGCCAGCAGCCAAGACCCAAACCGGGGAAACAGGGTAACCACTGAAGCTTTCTTT.